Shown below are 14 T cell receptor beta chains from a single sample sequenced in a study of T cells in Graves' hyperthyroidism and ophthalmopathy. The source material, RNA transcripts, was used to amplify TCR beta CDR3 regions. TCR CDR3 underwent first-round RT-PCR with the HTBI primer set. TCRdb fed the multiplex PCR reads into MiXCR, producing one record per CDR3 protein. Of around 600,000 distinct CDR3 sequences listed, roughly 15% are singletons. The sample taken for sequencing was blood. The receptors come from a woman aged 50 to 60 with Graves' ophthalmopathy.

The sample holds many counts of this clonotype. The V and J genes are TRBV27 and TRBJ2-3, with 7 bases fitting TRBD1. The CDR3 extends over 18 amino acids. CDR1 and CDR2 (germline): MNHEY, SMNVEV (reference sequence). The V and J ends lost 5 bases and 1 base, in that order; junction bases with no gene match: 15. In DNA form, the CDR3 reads TGTGCCAGCAGTCACAAAGGGCCCAGGGGGTACCGCACAGATACGCAGTATTTT. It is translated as CASSHKGPRGYRTDTQYF.

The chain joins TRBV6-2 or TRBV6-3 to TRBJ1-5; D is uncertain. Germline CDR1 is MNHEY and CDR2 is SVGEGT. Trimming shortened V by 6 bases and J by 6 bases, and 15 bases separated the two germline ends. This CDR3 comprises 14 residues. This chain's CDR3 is CASSLRTGFQPQHF. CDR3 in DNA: TGTGCCAGCAGCCTCCGGACGGGTTTTCAGCCCCAGCATTTT.

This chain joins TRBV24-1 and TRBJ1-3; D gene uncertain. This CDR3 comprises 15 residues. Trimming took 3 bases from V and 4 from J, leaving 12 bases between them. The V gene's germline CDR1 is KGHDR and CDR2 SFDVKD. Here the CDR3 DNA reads TGTGCCACCAGTGATCCCCGGGAGACGGGAAACACCATATATTTT. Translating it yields CATSDPRETGNTIYF.

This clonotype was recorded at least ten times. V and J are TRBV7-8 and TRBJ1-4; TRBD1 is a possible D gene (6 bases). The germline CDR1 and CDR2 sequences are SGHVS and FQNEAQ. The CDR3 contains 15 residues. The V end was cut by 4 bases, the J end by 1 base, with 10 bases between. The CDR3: CASSSGQLTNEKLFF. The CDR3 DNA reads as TGTGCCAGCAGCTCTGGACAGTTAACTAATGAAAAACTGTTTTTT. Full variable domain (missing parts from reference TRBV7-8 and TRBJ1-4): GAGVSQSPRYKVAKRGQDVALRCDPISGHVSLFWYQQALGQGPEFLTYFQNEAQLDKSGLPSDRFFAERPEGSVSTLKIQRTQQEDSAVYLCASSSGQLTNEKLFFGSGTQLSVL.

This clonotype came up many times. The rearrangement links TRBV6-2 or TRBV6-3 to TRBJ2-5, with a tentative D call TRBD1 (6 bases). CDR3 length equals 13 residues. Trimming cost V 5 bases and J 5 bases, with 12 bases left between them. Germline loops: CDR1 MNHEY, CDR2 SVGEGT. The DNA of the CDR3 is TGTGCCAGCAGTGGACAGATGAGGGAGACCCAGTACTTC. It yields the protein CASSGQMRETQYF.

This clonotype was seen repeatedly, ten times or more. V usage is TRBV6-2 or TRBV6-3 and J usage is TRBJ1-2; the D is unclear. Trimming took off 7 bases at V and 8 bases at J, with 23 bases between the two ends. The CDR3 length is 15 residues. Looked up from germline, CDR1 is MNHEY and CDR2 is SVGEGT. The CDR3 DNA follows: TGTGCCAGCAAAAACGGGGATCCCACAAAGCACGGCTACACCTTC. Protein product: CASKNGDPTKHGYTF.

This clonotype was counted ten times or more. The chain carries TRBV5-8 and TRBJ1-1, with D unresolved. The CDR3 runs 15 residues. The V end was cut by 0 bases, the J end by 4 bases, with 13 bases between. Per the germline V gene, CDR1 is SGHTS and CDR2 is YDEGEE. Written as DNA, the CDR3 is TGTGCCAGCAGCTTGGATGGAGGGCGCATCACTGAAGCTTTCTTT. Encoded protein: CASSLDGGRITEAFF.

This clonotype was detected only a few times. CDR3 DNA: TGTGCCAGCTCACCGAGTCACGTAAACATTCAGTACTTC. Translated: CASSPSHVNIQYF. The rearrangement joins TRBV18 to TRBJ2-4; D is ambiguous. CDR1 KGHSH and CDR2 LQKENI come from the germline V gene. The CDR3 extends over 13 amino acids. V was shortened by 3 bases and J by 6 bases, with 9 bases between the two germline ends.

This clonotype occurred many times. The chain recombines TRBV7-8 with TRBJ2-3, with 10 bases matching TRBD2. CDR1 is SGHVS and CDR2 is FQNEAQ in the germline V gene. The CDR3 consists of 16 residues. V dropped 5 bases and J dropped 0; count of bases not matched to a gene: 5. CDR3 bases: TGTGCCAGCAGCATGGGACTAGCGCATAGCACAGATACGCAGTATTTT. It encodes CASSMGLAHSTDTQYF. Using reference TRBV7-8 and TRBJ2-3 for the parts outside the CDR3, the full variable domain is GAGVSQSPRYKVAKRGQDVALRCDPISGHVSLFWYQQALGQGPEFLTYFQNEAQLDKSGLPSDRFFAERPEGSVSTLKIQRTQQEDSAVYLCASSMGLAHSTDTQYFGPGTRLTVL.

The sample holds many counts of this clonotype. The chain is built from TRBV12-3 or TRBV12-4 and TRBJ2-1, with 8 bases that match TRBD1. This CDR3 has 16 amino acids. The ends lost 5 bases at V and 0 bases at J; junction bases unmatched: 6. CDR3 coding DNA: TGTGCCAGCAGTCGCCTTGACAGGGGCTCCTACAATGAGCAGTTCTTC. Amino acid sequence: CASSRLDRGSYNEQFF.

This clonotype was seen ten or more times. The CDR3 here is CATSAGGSSYEQYF. CDR3 nucleotides: TGTGCCACGTCAGCCGGAGGATCGTCCTACGAGCAGTACTTC. This rearrangement joins TRBV6-1 to TRBJ2-7; D is perhaps TRBD2 (5 bases). Trimming removed 10 bases at V and 1 base at J, with 17 bases between. This CDR3 spans 14 amino acids. From germline, CDR1 is MNHNS and CDR2 SASEGT.

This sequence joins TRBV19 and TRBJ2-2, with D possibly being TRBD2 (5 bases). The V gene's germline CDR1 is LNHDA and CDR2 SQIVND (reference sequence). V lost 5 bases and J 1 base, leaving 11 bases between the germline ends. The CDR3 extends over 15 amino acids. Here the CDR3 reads CASSRGRRNTGELFF. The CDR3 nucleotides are TGTGCCAGTAGTCGCGGGCGGAGGAACACCGGGGAGCTGTTTTTT.

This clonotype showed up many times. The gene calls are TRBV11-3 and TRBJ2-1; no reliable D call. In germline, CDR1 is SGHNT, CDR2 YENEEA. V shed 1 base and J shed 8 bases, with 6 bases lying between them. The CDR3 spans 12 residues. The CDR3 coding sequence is TGTGCCAGCAGCTTAGGGCTAGATGAGCAGTTCTTC. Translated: CASSLGLDEQFF.

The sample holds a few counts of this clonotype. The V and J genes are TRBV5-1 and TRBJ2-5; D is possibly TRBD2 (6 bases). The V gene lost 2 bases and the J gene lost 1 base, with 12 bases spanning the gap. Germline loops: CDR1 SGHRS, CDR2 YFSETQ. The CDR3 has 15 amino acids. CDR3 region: CASSFGGEPQETQYF. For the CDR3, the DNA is TGCGCCAGCAGCTTTGGCGGGGAACCCCAAGAGACCCAGTACTTC.